This T cell receptor (beta chain) is drawn from a study of T-cell memory formation after mild COVID-19. Study-level information: TCR clusters were mostly donor specific. Study-wide results and limits: Later expanders leaned toward CD4+, whereas clones contracting from day 15 to 85 were balanced CD4/CD8.

TCRdb re-analysed the 5' RACE reads in MiXCR, keeping a single row per CDR3 protein. The table includes roughly 450,000 distinct CDR3 sequences, around a sixth detected once. V was trimmed by 0 bases and J by 3 bases, leaving 11 bases between them. Germline values: CDR1 LNHNV, CDR2 YYDKDF (reference sequence). This CDR3 is 16 amino acids long. This clonotype was detected once. Its antigen remains unknown. The sample was PBMCs or a T cell subset sorted from them (not recorded which). The sequence was collected from an adult woman who had mild COVID-19 (a few samples of this study predate the infection). Cell type and time point are not known. The chain uses TRBV15 and TRBJ1-4; unclear D gene. DNA for the CDR3: TGTGCCACCAGCAGAGATATCAGACCGTCTAATGAAAAACTGTTTTTT. Translating gives CATSRDIRPSNEKLFF.